The rows below give T cell receptor beta chains drawn from one sample of a study of T cell changes during pregnancy in multiple sclerosis. Sequencing used immunoSEQ multiplex PCR; TCRdb keeps in-frame clones, though not all of them. The data contain fewer than 40,000 clones, 87% of them seen just once; the ten biggest clones take up around a tenth. The sample was CD8+ T cells from peripheral blood mononuclear cells, taken in the first trimester of pregnancy. These receptors all come from a female donor with multiple sclerosis, enrolled in a pregnancy study. CDR3s leave out the opening cysteine and the closing phenylalanine or tryptophan. The order of the fields is CDR3 protein, clone size, V gene, CDR3 length. Clone size is shown for a subset of rows, as once, few, many or a class of expanded clone.

CDR3: ASSIEGGTDTQY; size: NA; V: TRBV19; length: 12
CDR3: ASSFPAGVVSTDTQY; size: NA; V: TRBV7-9; length: 15
CDR3: ASSWDRDYEQY; size: few; V: TRBV5-6; length: 11
CDR3: ASSVTGGSYNEQF; size: NA; V: TRBV7-6; length: 13
CDR3: ASHEQGADGYT; size: NA; V: TRBV19; length: 11
CDR3: ASSQEQTSNTEAF; size: NA; V: TRBV4-3; length: 13
CDR3: ASSWDRDTTHYGYT; size: NA; V: TRBV5-1; length: 14
CDR3: ASSLYSWQNTGELF; size: NA; V: TRBV27; length: 14
CDR3: ASSFLLAGEAYNEQF; size: NA; V: TRBV28; length: 15
CDR3: ASSSLQGTGANVLT; size: NA; V: TRBV7-9; length: 14
CDR3: ASSQQGRGDTGELF; size: few; V: TRBV14; length: 14
CDR3: ASRTMTGHGYEQY; size: NA; V: TRBV5-6; length: 13
CDR3: ASSEGQIRAIQY; size: NA; V: TRBV2; length: 12
CDR3: ASRDPVVPEQY; size: NA; V: TRBV6-5; length: 11
CDR3: ASSLGTGGLPEAF; size: NA; V: TRBV5-1; length: 13
CDR3: ASSREGQDFSYEQY; size: NA; V: TRBV11-1; length: 14
CDR3: ASSADRGAPNQPQH; size: NA; V: TRBV5-4; length: 14
CDR3: SAHRDYEQY; size: once; V: TRBV20-1; length: 9
CDR3: ASSLNRVEAF; size: NA; V: TRBV7-2; length: 10
CDR3: ATSTFLGQTRGNQPQH; size: once; V: TRBV15; length: 16
CDR3: ASSLASSGRREQF; size: few; V: TRBV11-2; length: 13
CDR3: AIRDFDNEQF; size: NA; V: TRBV10-3; length: 10
CDR3: ASSDPMSGQVDTQY; size: NA; V: TRBV25-1; length: 14
CDR3: ASSEAEGASYGYT; size: few; V: TRBV6-1; length: 13
CDR3: ASSFIFPSNEAF; size: NA; V: TRBV5-1; length: 12
CDR3: ASSYSPFGQGDEAF; size: NA; V: TRBV6-5; length: 14
CDR3: ASSEGGEFHYGYT; size: NA; V: TRBV19; length: 13